This is a list of T cell receptor beta chains from one sample in a study of T cells in localized non-small cell lung cancer. The table came from immunoSEQ multiplex PCR; TCRdb's copy has only in-frame clones and leaves some out. The sample consists of approximately 1,400 clones, 31% of them appearing once. Here the sequenced sample was normal lung tissue next to the tumor, taken before any cancer treatment. The source of these receptors is a male donor at least 60 years old with stage II squamous cell lung carcinoma. The CDR3 runs from the conserved cysteine through the conserved F or W. A D gene is named only where the DNA matches it firmly. Rows give clone size only sometimes, using once, few, many, or a class for an expanded clone.

>TRBJ2-5|TRBD1|TRBV19|.
TGTGCCAGTAGTATAGGGACAGGGCTGCCAGAGACCCAGTACTTC
CASSIGTGLPETQYF
>TRBJ2-7|TRBD2|TRBV11-3|medium-sized
TGTGCCAGCAGCCCCCGAGCGGGGGGCACTCTCGAGCAGTACTTC
CASSPRAGGTLEQYF
>TRBJ1-1|.|TRBV19|few
TGTGCCAGTGCCCAGGGGAACACTGAAGCTTTCTTT
CASAQGNTEAFF
>TRBJ1-5|.|TRBV28|few
TGTGCCAGCAGTTTATCCGGGACAAGTCAGCCCCAGCATTTT
CASSLSGTSQPQHF
>TRBJ2-3|TRBD1|TRBV11-3|.
TGTGCCAGCACGACCAGGGGGTACACAGATACGCAGTATTTT
CASTTRGYTDTQYF
>TRBJ1-1|.|TRBV6-8|.
TGTGCCAGCAGTTATAGCCGGAAAACTGAAGCTTTCTTT
CASSYSRKTEAFF
>TRBJ2-2|.|TRBV29-1|.
TGCAGCGTTGAAGTGGGGAGTACGGAGCTGTTTTTT
CSVEVGSTELFF
>TRBJ2-7|.|TRBV6-8|few
TGTGCCAGCAGTTACATGGGGACGGCCTCCTACGAGCAGTACTTC
CASSYMGTASYEQYF
>TRBJ1-2|.|TRBV9|.
TGTGCCAGCAGCGTAAATTCAGGGGTTGGGTATGGCTACACCTTC
CASSVNSGVGYGYTF
>TRBJ2-1|TRBD2|TRBV28|.
TGTGCCAGCAGTCAAGCGGGAGTTGGGTACAATGAGCAGTTCTTC
CASSQAGVGYNEQFF
>TRBJ2-6|.|TRBV9|.
TGTGCCAGCAGCGAGGTTGCGGGGGCCAACGTCCTGACTTTC
CASSEVAGANVLTF
>TRBJ1-5|.|TRBV19|.
TGTGCCAGTAGTATATATTCGGACAGCAATCAGCCCCAGCATTTT
CASSIYSDSNQPQHF
>TRBJ2-2|.|TRBV11-3|.
TGTGCCAGCAGCTTAGAAGGCCTGCCCGGGGAGCTGTTTTTT
CASSLEGLPGELFF
>TRBJ2-3|TRBD2|TRBV4-1|few
TGCGCCAGCAGCCAAGGACTAGCGCTTAGCACAGATACGCAGTATTTT
CASSQGLALSTDTQYF
>TRBJ2-7|TRBD1|TRBV19|.
TGTGCCTCCCGAGGACAGGGGAACGAAGAGCAGTACTTC
CASRGQGNEEQYF
>TRBJ2-7|TRBD2|TRBV28|once
TGTGCCAGCCGGGGGGGGCCAAGCTCCTACGAGCAGTACTTC
CASRGGPSSYEQYF
>TRBJ1-2|.|TRBV12-5|once
TGTGCTAGTGGTTTGGTACCCTGGGGTATGGGATATGGCTACACCTTC
CASGLVPWGMGYGYTF
>TRBJ2-3|.|TRBV6-8|.
TGTGCCAGCAGTCGAACTCAAAATAGCAGGACGCAGTATTTT
CASSRTQNSRTQYF
>TRBJ1-5|.|TRBV18|.
TGTGCCAGCTCCCCTATTGATCAGCCCCAGCATTTT
CASSPIDQPQHF
>TRBJ2-2|TRBD1|TRBV9|few
TGTGCCAGCAGCGTCAGACAGGGTCGAAACACCGGGGAGCTGTTTTTT
CASSVRQGRNTGELFF
>TRBJ2-7|.|TRBV19|.
TGTGCCAGTAGGCCTGGGGGGAGCTACGAGCAGTACTTC
CASRPGGSYEQYF
>TRBJ2-6|.|TRBV11-3|medium-sized
TGTGCCAGCAGCCCCGTTGGGGGGATTACCACGATGTCTGGGGCCAACGTCCTGACTTTC
CASSPVGGITTMSGANVLTF
>TRBJ2-5|.|TRBV11-3|.
TGTGCCAGCAGCTCTAGGAGGGGCACGGAGACCCAGTACTTC
CASSSRRGTETQYF
>TRBJ1-2|.|TRBV11-3|.
TGTGCCAGCAGCCCGACACTACCGGAGGGTGGCTACACCTTC
CASSPTLPEGGYTF
>TRBJ2-7|.|TRBV11-3|medium-sized
TGTGCCAGCAGTCCTGGGGCAGGGATGTCCTACGAGCAGTACTTC
CASSPGAGMSYEQYF
>TRBJ1-2|.|TRBV28|medium-sized
TGTGCCAGCAGTGAGTTGGCAGGGAATGGCTACACCTTC
CASSELAGNGYTF
>TRBJ2-2|.|TRBV6-8|.
TGTGCCAGCAGTGGAAGGAGGGCCGGGGAGCTGTTTTTT
CASSGRRAGELFF
>TRBJ2-3|TRBD1|TRBV11-3|few
TGTGCCAGCAGCTTAGGGACAGGGCCTACAGATACGCAGTATTTT
CASSLGTGPTDTQYF
>TRBJ2-1|.|TRBV18|.
TGTGCCAGCTCACCACTTCCGGGGAGTAGATCCTACAATGAGCAGTTCTTC
CASSPLPGSRSYNEQFF
>TRBJ1-3|.|TRBV28|few
TGTGCCAGCACCCCTCCCCTAGGGAACTCTGGAAACACCATATATTTT
CASTPPLGNSGNTIYF
>TRBJ2-7|TRBD1|TRBV10-2|.
TGCGCCAGCAGTGAGTCTTCCGGACAGGGTTACGAGCAGTACTTC
CASSESSGQGYEQYF
>TRBJ2-3|.|TRBV7-2|few
TGTGCCAGCAGCCCGTGGGGCGGGATGGAAGATACGCAGTATTTT
CASSPWGGMEDTQYF
>TRBJ2-7|.|TRBV9|large
TGTGCCAGCAGCGTAAGTTCCAGTCCCCACGAGCAGTACTTC
CASSVSSSPHEQYF
>TRBJ2-2|.|TRBV6-8|large
TGTGCCAGCAGTGACTCAAGCCAGGGAGGAGGGGAGCTGTTTTTT
CASSDSSQGGGELFF
>TRBJ2-2|.|TRBV9|medium-sized
TGTGCCAGCAGCGTCATGAACACCGGGGAGCTGTTTTTT
CASSVMNTGELFF
>TRBJ1-2|TRBD1|TRBV28|.
TGTGCCAGCAGTTTAAACCTGTCAGGGGGAAAAGGCTACACCTTC
CASSLNLSGGKGYTF
>TRBJ2-7|.|TRBV6-8|few
TGTGCCAGCCGGGCCACGGCCTACGAGCAGTACTTC
CASRATAYEQYF
>TRBJ2-1|.|TRBV4-1|.
TGCGCCAGCAGTCCCACCGGCCTGCGCGATGAGCAGTTCTTC
CASSPTGLRDEQFF
>TRBJ1-1|.|TRBV15|.
TGTGCCACCAGCAGAGATGGGTTCGGGAACACTGAAGCTTTCTTT
CATSRDGFGNTEAFF
>TRBJ2-3|.|TRBV14|.
TGTGCCAGCAGCCAGGACTGGGTCACGCAGTATTTT
CASSQDWVTQYF
>TRBJ1-1|.|TRBV11-3|few
TGTGCCAGCAGTAAAACAGGGTGGAACACTGAAGCTTTCTTT
CASSKTGWNTEAFF